A selection of T cell receptor beta chains follows, all from one sample in a study of cytomegalovirus exposure and HLA in healthy donors. The assay was immunoSEQ multiplex PCR, and TCRdb's table has in-frame clones only and misses some. In the table there are about 130,000 clones, about 74% of which are singletons. The sequenced material came from PBMCs. These receptors were collected from a woman in her 50s in good health and CMV-seropositive. Each CDR3 is given with its conserved first and last residue. The D gene is left open where the match is weak. Rows may omit the clone size; those that give it use once, few, many or a size class.

clone size,V gene,J gene,D gene,CDR3 protein,CDR3 DNA
NA,TRBV6-5,TRBJ1-2,TRBD1,CASSYPGTGSGYTF,TGTGCCAGCAGTTACCCTGGGACAGGGAGTGGCTACACCTTC
NA,TRBV7-6,TRBJ2-5,TRBD2,CASSLLAGGPETQYF,TGTGCCAGCAGCTTGCTAGCGGGGGGGCCGGAGACCCAGTACTTC
NA,TRBV11-3,TRBJ2-5,TRBD1,CASSLGPGQGQETQYF,TGTGCCAGCAGCTTAGGCCCGGGACAGGGGCAAGAGACCCAGTACTTC
once,TRBV19,TRBJ1-2,TRBD1,CASGQDGYTF,TGTGCCAGTGGACAGGATGGCTACACCTTC
few,TRBV4-3,TRBJ1-2,TRBD1,CASSHAGQGSKSGYTF,TGCGCCAGCAGCCACGCAGGACAGGGAAGCAAGAGTGGCTACACCTTC
NA,TRBV5-6,TRBJ2-7,NA,CASSLAALYEQYF,TGTGCCAGCAGCTTGGCTGCCCTCTACGAGCAGTACTTC
NA,TRBV5-1,TRBJ1-6,NA,CASSGTGTPSPLHF,TGCGCCAGCAGCGGAACCGGGACACCTTCACCCCTCCACTTT
NA,TRBV4-1,TRBJ2-7,NA,CASSQGGPHEQYF,TGCGCCAGCAGCCAAGGGGGCCCCCACGAGCAGTACTTC
NA,TRBV7-9,TRBJ1-5,NA,CASSLGALSNQPQHF,TGTGCCAGCAGCTTAGGAGCCCTTAGCAATCAGCCCCAGCATTTT
once,TRBV12-2,TRBJ2-2,NA,CASRSGLAGLSNTGELFF,TGTGCAAGTCGCTCCGGACTAGCGGGGTTATCGAACACCGGGGAGCTGTTTTTT
NA,TRBV2,TRBJ1-3,NA,CAQAGLENTIYF,TGTGCCCAAGCAGGGCTCGAAAACACCATATATTTT
once,TRBV10-3,TRBJ1-3,NA,CAIVAGSSGNTIYF,TGTGCCATCGTCGCAGGCTCCTCTGGAAACACCATATATTTT
once,TRBV19,TRBJ2-1,NA,CASNSRYNEQFF,TGTGCCAGTAATAGCCGCTACAATGAGCAGTTCTTC
once,TRBV6-6,TRBJ1-2,NA,CAIASQDSYYGYTF,TGTGCCATTGCTAGCCAGGATTCATATTATGGCTACACCTTC
NA,TRBV6-5,TRBJ2-7,NA,CASSSDLGRGYEQYF,TGTGCCAGCAGTTCGGACTTGGGGAGAGGCTACGAGCAGTACTTC
NA,TRBV11-2,TRBJ2-1,NA,CASSSGPGQFF,TGTGCCAGCAGCTCCGGTCCGGGGCAGTTCTTC
NA,TRBV5-8,TRBJ1-5,NA,CASSLMRDPYGGNQPQHF,TGTGCCAGCAGCTTGATGCGGGACCCCTACGGGGGCAATCAGCCCCAGCATTTT
NA,TRBV13,TRBJ1-4,NA,CASSRGGPGEKLFF,TGTGCCAGTTCGCGGGGGGGGCCGGGGGAAAAACTGTTTTTT
NA,TRBV2,TRBJ2-7,TRBD1,CASMVSGGREQYF,TGTGCCTCAATGGTGTCAGGGGGTAGGGAGCAGTACTTC
NA,TRBV10-3,TRBJ2-3,NA,CAISESRTADTQYF,TGTGCCATCAGTGAGTCGCGGACAGCTGATACGCAGTATTTT
NA,TRBV5-5,TRBJ2-2,TRBD1,CASSLRGRNTGELFF,TGTGCCAGCAGCTTGAGGGGGCGTAACACCGGGGAGCTGTTTTTT
once,TRBV5-1,TRBJ2-7,TRBD2,CASSLLGTTHSYEQYF,TGCGCCAGCAGCCTCTTAGGGACTACCCACTCCTACGAGCAGTACTTC
NA,TRBV4-3,TRBJ2-6,NA,CASSQGRGNPGANVLTF,TGCGCCAGCAGCCAAGGTCGGGGGAACCCTGGGGCCAACGTCCTGACTTTC
few,TRBV5-5,TRBJ1-4,NA,CASSLTPVRTNEKLFF,TGTGCCAGCAGCTTGACCCCGGTGCGAACTAATGAAAAACTGTTTTTT
NA,TRBV19,TRBJ2-5,NA,CASSITRGETQYF,TGTGCCAGTAGTATTACCCGGGGGGAGACCCAGTACTTC
NA,TRBV7-8,TRBJ1-1,TRBD1,CASSLNPTGGNTEAFF,TGTGCCAGCAGCTTAAACCCGACAGGGGGGAACACTGAAGCTTTCTTT
NA,TRBV7-2,TRBJ1-2,NA,CASSLGAGPTNYGYTF,TGTGCCAGCAGCCTGGGGGCAGGTCCCACTAACTATGGCTACACCTTC
NA,TRBV2,TRBJ2-4,NA,CASSEVENIQYF,TGTGCCAGCAGTGAGGTAGAAAACATTCAGTACTTC
NA,TRBV7-2,TRBJ2-5,TRBD2,CASSIYLAGLQETQYF,TGTGCCAGCAGCATATATCTAGCGGGGCTGCAAGAGACCCAGTACTTC
NA,TRBV7-9,TRBJ1-2,TRBD1,CAIRGTGVNYGYTF,TGTGCCATACGGGGGACAGGGGTGAATTATGGCTACACCTTC
NA,TRBV4-3,TRBJ1-2,NA,CASSQEAGDGYTF,TGCGCCAGCAGCCAAGAAGCAGGGGATGGCTACACCTTC
NA,TRBV10-3,TRBJ1-1,NA,CAISELGHLNTEAFF,TGTGCCATCAGTGAGTTGGGACACCTAAACACTGAAGCTTTCTTT
NA,TRBV21-1,TRBJ1-2,NA,CASSTGCWDYGYTF,TGTGCCAGCTCGACAGGGTGTTGGGACTATGGCTACACCTTC
NA,TRBV29-1,TRBJ2-1,NA,CSVEDLRGWDEQFF,TGCAGCGTTGAAGATCTGCGGGGCTGGGATGAGCAGTTCTTC
NA,TRBV27,TRBJ2-5,NA,CASGGAGVLGETQYF,TGTGCCAGCGGGGGGGCCGGGGTGTTAGGAGAGACCCAGTACTTC
NA,TRBV7-2,TRBJ1-4,NA,CASSSGQSLREKLFF,TGTGCCAGCAGCTCGGGACAATCCCTCCGGGAAAAACTGTTTTTT
NA,TRBV4-2,TRBJ1-1,NA,CASSQEPGMKAFF,TGTGCCAGCAGCCAAGAGCCAGGGATGAAAGCTTTCTTT
NA,TRBV6-4,TRBJ2-5,NA,CAREGETQYF,TGTGCCAGAGAGGGAGAGACCCAGTACTTC
NA,TRBV10-3,TRBJ2-3,NA,CAISGWGESTDTQYF,TGTGCCATCAGTGGCTGGGGAGAGAGCACAGATACGCAGTATTTT
few,TRBV2,TRBJ1-2,TRBD1,CASRETGPSGYTF,TGTGCCAGCCGAGAGACAGGGCCGAGTGGCTACACCTTC
few,TRBV30,TRBJ2-7,TRBD1,CAWSGTGGSYEQYF,TGTGCCTGGAGTGGGACAGGGGGCTCCTACGAGCAGTACTTC
few,TRBV25-1,TRBJ1-2,NA,CASSEWQSANYGYTF,TGTGCCAGCAGTGAATGGCAGAGCGCTAACTATGGCTACACCTTC
NA,TRBV20-1,TRBJ1-1,NA,CSGQMNTEAFF,TGCAGTGGACAGATGAACACTGAAGCTTTCTTT
NA,TRBV29-1,TRBJ1-2,NA,CSVEKRAGSYYGYTF,TGCAGCGTTGAGAAAAGGGCAGGGTCGTACTATGGCTACACCTTC
NA,TRBV6-1,TRBJ1-5,TRBD1,CASTRTGEAQPQHF,TGTGCCAGCACCAGGACAGGGGAGGCTCAGCCCCAGCATTTT
NA,TRBV7-2,TRBJ2-1,TRBD2,CASSRLAGKEQFF,TGTGCCAGCAGCCGCCTAGCGGGGAAGGAGCAGTTCTTC
NA,TRBV27,TRBJ1-4,NA,CASSDQGWGEKLFF,TGTGCCAGCAGTGATCAGGGGTGGGGTGAAAAACTGTTTTTT
NA,TRBV4-3,TRBJ2-5,NA,CASSPTTGGTQYF,TGCGCCAGCAGCCCCACCACTGGCGGGACCCAGTACTTC
NA,TRBV4-1,TRBJ1-1,NA,CASKRGWAGSPEAFF,TGCGCCAGCAAGCGGGGTTGGGCGGGGAGCCCTGAAGCTTTCTTT
NA,TRBV9,TRBJ2-3,NA,CASSPWPQGASTDTQYF,TGTGCCAGCAGCCCTTGGCCTCAGGGCGCCAGCACAGATACGCAGTATTTT
NA,TRBV5-5,TRBJ1-2,TRBD1,CASSLRETGGGYTF,TGTGCCAGCAGCTTGCGGGAGACAGGGGGCGGCTACACCTTC